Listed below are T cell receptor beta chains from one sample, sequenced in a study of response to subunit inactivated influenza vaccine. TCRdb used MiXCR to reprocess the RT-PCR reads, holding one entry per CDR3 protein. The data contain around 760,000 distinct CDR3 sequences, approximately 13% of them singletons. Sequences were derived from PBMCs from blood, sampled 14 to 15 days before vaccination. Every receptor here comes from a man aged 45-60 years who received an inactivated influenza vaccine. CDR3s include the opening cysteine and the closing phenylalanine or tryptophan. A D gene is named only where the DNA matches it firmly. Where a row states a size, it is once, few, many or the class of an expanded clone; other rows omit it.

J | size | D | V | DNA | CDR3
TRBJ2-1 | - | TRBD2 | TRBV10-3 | TGTGCCATCGGGGGAATCCCTAGCGGGCCGTCCTACAATGAGCAGTTCTTC | CAIGGIPSGPSYNEQFF
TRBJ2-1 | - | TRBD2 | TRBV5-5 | TGTGCCAGCAGCGGACCGAGTGCCCCGGGACTACTCTACAATGAGCAGTTCTTC | CASSGPSAPGLLYNEQFF
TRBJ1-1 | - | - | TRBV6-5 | TGTGCCAGCAGTACTCTGGGGGGTGAAGCTTTCTTT | CASSTLGGEAFF
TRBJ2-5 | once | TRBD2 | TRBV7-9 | TGTGCCAGCAGACGGGAGGCAGAGACCCAGTACTTC | CASRREAETQYF
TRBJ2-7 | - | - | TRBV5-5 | TGTGCCAGCAGCTTGGGGGCTACAGGGAGTACCTACGAGCAGTACTTC | CASSLGATGSTYEQYF
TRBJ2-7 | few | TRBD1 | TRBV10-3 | TGTGCCATATCGGGACAGGGGGATACCTACGAGCAGTACTTC | CAISGQGDTYEQYF
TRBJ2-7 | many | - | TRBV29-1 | TGCAGCGTTGTGGGGGCCTACGAGCAGTACTTC | CSVVGAYEQYF
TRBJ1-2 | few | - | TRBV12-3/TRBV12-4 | TGTGCCAGCAGTGATCCAATGCGCGGCGACTATGGCTACACCTTC | CASSDPMRGDYGYTF
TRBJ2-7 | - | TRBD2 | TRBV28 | TGTGCCAGCACGTCGACTAGCGGGACCCCCCAGTACTTC | CASTSTSGTPQYF
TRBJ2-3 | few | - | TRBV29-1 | TGCAGCGTCCCGGCCCGCGGGAGCACAGATACGCAGTATTTT | CSVPARGSTDTQYF
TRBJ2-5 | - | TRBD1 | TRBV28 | TGTGCCAGCAGTTCAGAGGACCGGACAGGGAAAGAGACCCAGTACTTC | CASSSEDRTGKETQYF
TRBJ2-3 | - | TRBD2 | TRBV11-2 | TGTGCCAGCAGCTGGACTAGCGGGGGCGGGGATACGCAGTATTTT | CASSWTSGGGDTQYF
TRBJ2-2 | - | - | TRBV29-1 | TGCAGCGTTGGTGTGGGCAGGGGGGTCACCGGGGAGCTGTTTTTT | CSVGVGRGVTGELFF
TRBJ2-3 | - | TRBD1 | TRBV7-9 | TGTGCCAGCAGCTTCCTCCCTGGGGGACAGGGGTGGCGAACGCAGTATTTT | CASSFLPGGQGWRTQYF